This TCR beta chain was identified in a study of graft-versus-host responses after intestinal transplantation. Study-level points and caveats: Individuals carrying graft-donor T cell macrochimerism showed high graft-versus-host to host-versus-graft clonal ratios in allografts. Recipient marrow held GvH clones, some first seen in ileum or blood.

CDR3 size: 13 residues. Trimming at V came to 6 bases and at J to 6 bases, leaving 5 bases not matched to a gene. CDR1 and CDR2 (germline): SNHLY, FYNNEI. As concerns this clone: The antigen is not known.

The data were produced by immunoSEQ multiplex PCR, yet TCRdb's version contains in-frame clones alone and is incomplete. This table has tens of thousands of clones, roughly 94% appearing once. The input for sequencing was unstimulated CD8+ T cells sorted from spleen or lymph node cells, taken before intestinal transplant. The rearrangement links TRBV2 to TRBJ1-5; TRBD1 agrees at 7 bases. The receptor was derived from a human donor who received an intestinal transplant. This chain's CDR3 is CASSERGRQPQHF. CDR3 coding DNA: TGTGCCAGCAGCGAAAGGGGGCGTCAGCCCCAGCATTTT. The whole variable domain, filled in from reference TRBV2 and TRBJ1-5, reads EPEVTQTPSHQVTQMGQEVILRCVPISNHLYFYWYRQILGQKVEFLVSFYNNEISEKSEIFDDQFSVERPDGSNFTLKIRSTKLEDSAMYFCASSERGRQPQHFGDGTRLSIL.